Shown below are 4 T cell receptor beta chains from a single sample sequenced in a study of Tregs in tolerant kidney transplant recipients. Clones were read by immunoSEQ multiplex PCR, and TCRdb kept only the in-frame ones, dropping some. The sample contains 60,000 or so clones, 70% to 90% of which appear only once. Sequenced here: Tregs from blood, sampled before the transplant. The receptors come from a human donor who received a combined kidney and bone marrow transplant.

The CDR3 sequence: CASSNSYEQYF. As DNA, the CDR3 is TGTGCCAGTAGTAATAGCTACGAGCAGTACTTC. The chain employs TRBV19 and TRBJ2-7, with D unresolved. Germline assignment: CDR1 LNHDA and CDR2 SQIVND (reference sequence). The CDR3 has 11 residues. V was pared by 4 bases and J by 3 bases, with 4 bases between. Based on the CDR3 plus reference TRBV19 and TRBJ2-7, the full variable domain is DGGITQSPKYLFRKEGQNVTLSCEQNLNHDAMYWYRQDPGQGLRLIYYSQIVNDFQKGDIAEGYSVSREKKESFPLTVTSAQKNPTAFYLCASSNSYEQYFGPGTRLTVT.

The chain uses TRBV5-1 and TRBJ2-3; possibly TRBD2 for D (5 bases). Germline CDR1 reads SGHRS; CDR2 reads YFSETQ. Trimming shortened V by 3 bases and J by 3 bases, and 11 bases separated the two germline ends. There are 14 residues in the CDR3. CDR3 residues: CASSSGGETDTQYF. The CDR3 bases are TGCGCCAGCAGCTCTGGTGGGGAGACAGATACGCAGTATTTT.

The rearrangement uses TRBV6-6 and TRBJ2-4; tentatively, D is TRBD2 (6 bases). V lost 7 bases and J 0 bases, leaving 7 bases between the germline ends. CDR3 size: 13 residues. Per the germline V gene, CDR1 is MNHNY and CDR2 is SVGAGI (reference sequence). The CDR3 is CASTGLAKNIQYF. The CDR3 DNA is TGTGCCAGCACGGGACTAGCCAAAAACATTCAGTACTTC.

The chain employs TRBV19 and TRBJ1-5; 8 bases align to TRBD1. CDR1 is LNHDA and CDR2 is SQIVND in the germline V gene (reference sequence). Trimming cost V 6 bases and J 4 bases; bases outside gene matches: 8. The length of the CDR3 is 15 residues. The CDR3 is CASRKQGVPNQPQHF. CDR3 coding DNA: TGTGCCAGTAGAAAACAGGGGGTCCCGAATCAGCCCCAGCATTTT.